This T cell receptor (beta chain) came from a study of blood T cell repertoires in COVID-19. The CDR3 consists of 14 residues. Germline-derived CDR1 and CDR2 are MNHNY and SVGAGI (reference sequence). V gave up 6 bases and J gave up 5 bases, with 16 bases separating them. Using immunoSEQ multiplex PCR, the repertoire was profiled, and TCRdb retains in-frame clones only, with some absent. The profile shows about 160,000 clones, 85% to 95% of them singletons. Sequences were obtained from peripheral blood. The sequence came from a woman aged 55-69 years with COVID-19, enrolled during active disease. The gene calls are TRBV6-6 and TRBJ1-1; tentative D call: TRBD1 (6 bases). As DNA, the CDR3 is TGTGCCAGCAGAACAGGGCAAGGAGGTACTGAAGCTTTCTTT. Translation: CASRTGQGGTEAFF.